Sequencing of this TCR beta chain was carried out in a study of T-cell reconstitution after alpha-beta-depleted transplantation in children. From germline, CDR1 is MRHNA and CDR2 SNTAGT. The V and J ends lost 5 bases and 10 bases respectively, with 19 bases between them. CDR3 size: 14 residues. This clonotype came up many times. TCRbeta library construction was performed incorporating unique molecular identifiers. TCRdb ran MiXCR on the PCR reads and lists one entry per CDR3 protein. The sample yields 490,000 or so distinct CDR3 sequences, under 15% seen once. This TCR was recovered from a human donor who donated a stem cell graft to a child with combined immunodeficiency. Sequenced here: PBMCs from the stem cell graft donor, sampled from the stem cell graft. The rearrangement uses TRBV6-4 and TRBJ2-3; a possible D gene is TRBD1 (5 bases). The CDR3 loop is CASSLQGSPGAQYF. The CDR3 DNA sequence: TGTGCCAGCAGTCTCCAGGGATCTCCCGGCGCGCAGTATTTT.